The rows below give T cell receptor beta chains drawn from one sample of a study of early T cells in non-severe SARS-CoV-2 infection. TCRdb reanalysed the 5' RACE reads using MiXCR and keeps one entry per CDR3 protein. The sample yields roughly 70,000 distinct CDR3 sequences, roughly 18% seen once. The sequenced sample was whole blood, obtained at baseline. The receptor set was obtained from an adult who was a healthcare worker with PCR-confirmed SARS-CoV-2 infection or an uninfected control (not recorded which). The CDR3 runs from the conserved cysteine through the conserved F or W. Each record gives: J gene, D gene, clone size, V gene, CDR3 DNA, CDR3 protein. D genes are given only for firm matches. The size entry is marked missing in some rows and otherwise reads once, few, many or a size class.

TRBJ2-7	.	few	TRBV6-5	TGTGCCAGCTGTAGGACTCCGTCGGGTGAGCAGTACTTC	CASCRTPSGEQYF
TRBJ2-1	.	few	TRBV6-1	TGTGCCAGCAGTGATCACAGCAATGAGCAGTTCTTC	CASSDHSNEQFF
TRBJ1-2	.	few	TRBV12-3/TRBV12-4	TGTGCCAGCAGTCCAGGGCGGCCTGGCTATGGCTACACCTTC	CASSPGRPGYGYTF
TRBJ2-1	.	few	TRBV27	TGTGCCAGCAGTTTGAACGCGTACAATGAGCAGTTCTTC	CASSLNAYNEQFF
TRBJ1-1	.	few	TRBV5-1	TGCGCCAGCAGCTTGAATCAGGGGAACACTGAAGCTTTCTTT	CASSLNQGNTEAFF
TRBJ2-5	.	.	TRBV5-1	TGCGCCAGCAGCTTGGCTGTAGGGTACTACCAAGAGACCCAGTACTTC	CASSLAVGYYQETQYF
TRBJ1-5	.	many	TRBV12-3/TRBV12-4	TGTGCCAGCAGCCGAGATGACACAAGCAATCAGCCCCAGCATTTT	CASSRDDTSNQPQHF
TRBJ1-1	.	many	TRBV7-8	TGTGCCAGCAGCAATGGACTGAACACTGAAGCTTTCTTT	CASSNGLNTEAFF
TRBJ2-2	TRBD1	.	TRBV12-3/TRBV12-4	TGTGCCAGCAGCCGGGACAGGGTCACCGGGGAGCTGTTTTTT	CASSRDRVTGELFF
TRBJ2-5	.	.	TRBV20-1	TGCAGTGCCTGGATAACCAGGCCCAAAGAGACCCAGTACTTC	CSAWITRPKETQYF
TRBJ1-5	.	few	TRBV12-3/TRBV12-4	TGTGCCAGCAGTGACAGGACAGAGAGTCAGCCCCAGCATTTT	CASSDRTESQPQHF
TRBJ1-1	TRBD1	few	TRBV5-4	TGTGCCAGCAGCTCGCCCGACAGGGGGCCTGAAGCTTTCTTT	CASSSPDRGPEAFF
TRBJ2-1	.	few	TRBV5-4	TGTGCCAGCAGCTTAGAGGGCAGCCGCTCCTACAATGAGCAGTTCTTC	CASSLEGSRSYNEQFF
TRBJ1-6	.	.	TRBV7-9	TGTGCCAGCAGCTTAGAGGGCGATTCACCCCTCCACTTT	CASSLEGDSPLHF
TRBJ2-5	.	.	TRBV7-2	TGTGCCAGCAGCTCTGGAGCTGGCGGCGAGACCCAGTACTTC	CASSSGAGGETQYF
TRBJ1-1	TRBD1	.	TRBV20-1	TGCAGTGCTAGAGAAGTCACAGGGGGGACCACTGAAGCTTTCTTT	CSAREVTGGTTEAFF
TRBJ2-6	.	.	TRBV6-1	TGTGCCAGCAGTGAAGCGGCTCCCTCTGGGGCCAACGTCCTGACTTTC	CASSEAAPSGANVLTF
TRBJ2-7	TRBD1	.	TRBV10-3	TGTGCCATCAGGGACAGGGGTGCTATCTCCTACGAGCAGTACTTC	CAIRDRGAISYEQYF
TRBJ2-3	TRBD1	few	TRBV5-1	TGCGCCAGCAGCCCCGGGACAGCCACACATACGCAGTATTTT	CASSPGTATHTQYF
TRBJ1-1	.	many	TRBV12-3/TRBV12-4	TGTGCCAGCAGTGCGCAGGGGACTCAAGCTTTCTTT	CASSAQGTQAFF
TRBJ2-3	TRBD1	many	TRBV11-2	TGTGCCAGCAGCTTAGTGGGGACAGGGTTCACAGATACGCAGTATTTT	CASSLVGTGFTDTQYF
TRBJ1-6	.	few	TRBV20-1	TGCAGTGCATACAGGGAGGTTGGCAATTCACCCCTCCACTTT	CSAYREVGNSPLHF
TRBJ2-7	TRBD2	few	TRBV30	TGTGCCTGGAGATCCCCGGGGGGCTACGAGCAGTACTTC	CAWRSPGGYEQYF
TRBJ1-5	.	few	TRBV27	TGTGCCAGCCGGGGCAGGGTATTCGATCAGCCCCAGCATTTT	CASRGRVFDQPQHF
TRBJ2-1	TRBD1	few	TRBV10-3	TGTGCCATCAGTGACCTGGGACAGGGAAATGCATGGCAGTTCTTC	CAISDLGQGNAWQFF
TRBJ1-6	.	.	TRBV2	TGTGCCAGCAGGCGGGACGGAGGAAATTCACCCCTCCACTTT	CASRRDGGNSPLHF
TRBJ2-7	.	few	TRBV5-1	TGCGCCAGCAGCCCGGGACACGGATCCTACGAGCAGTACTTC	CASSPGHGSYEQYF
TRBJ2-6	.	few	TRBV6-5	TGTGCCAGCAGTTACTCGTGGGGATCCAACGTCCTGACTTTC	CASSYSWGSNVLTF
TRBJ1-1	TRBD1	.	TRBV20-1	TGCAGTGCTAGACCCGGACAGGGTTTGAACACTGAAGCTTTCTTT	CSARPGQGLNTEAFF
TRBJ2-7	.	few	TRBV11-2	TGTGCCAGCAGCGCAACCCCCGCGGGAAATTACGAGCAGTACTTC	CASSATPAGNYEQYF
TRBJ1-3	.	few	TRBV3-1	TGTGCCAGCAGCCCGCGGACGGATTATACGAACACCATATATTTT	CASSPRTDYTNTIYF
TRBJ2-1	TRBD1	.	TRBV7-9	TGTGCCAGCAGCTCAACAGGGACAGGGACCTACAATGAGCAGTTCTTC	CASSSTGTGTYNEQFF
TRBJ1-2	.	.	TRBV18	TGTGCCAGCTCACCACCGAGGGCCACGAGCTATGGCTACACCTTC	CASSPPRATSYGYTF
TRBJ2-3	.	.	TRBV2	TGTGCCAGCAGTGAAGCAGCGGTTAGCACAGATACGCAGTATTTT	CASSEAAVSTDTQYF
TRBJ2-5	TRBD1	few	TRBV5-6	TGTGCCAGCAGCTTGACCACGGGACAGGGTTTGGAGACCCAGTACTTC	CASSLTTGQGLETQYF
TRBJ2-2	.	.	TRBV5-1	TGCGCCAGCAGCTTGAGTAGGGCCGTGAACACCGGGGAGCTGTTTTTT	CASSLSRAVNTGELFF
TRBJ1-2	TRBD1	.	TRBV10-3	TGTGCCATCAAACCCGGGACAGGGGGTCTCCTTGGCTACACCTTC	CAIKPGTGGLLGYTF
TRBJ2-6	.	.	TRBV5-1	TGCGCCAGCAGCCCCCCAGCGAACTCTGGGGCCAACGTCCTGACTTTC	CASSPPANSGANVLTF
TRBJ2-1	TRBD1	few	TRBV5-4	TGTGCCAGCAGCTTATCCGGGACAGACAATGAGCAGTTCTTC	CASSLSGTDNEQFF
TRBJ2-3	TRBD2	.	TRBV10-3	TGTGCCATCAGGGGACTAGCGGGGCTCACAGATACGCAGTATTTT	CAIRGLAGLTDTQYF
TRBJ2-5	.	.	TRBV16	TGTGTCAGCACTCCTCGGGACGTGAAGACCCAGTACTTC	CVSTPRDVKTQYF
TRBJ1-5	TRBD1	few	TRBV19	TGTGCCAGTAGTACAACGGGACAGGGGTTACAGCCCCAGCATTTT	CASSTTGQGLQPQHF
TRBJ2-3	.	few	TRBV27	TGTGCCAGCAGTCCCCAAGGCGGGGACTTCACAGATACGCAGTATTTT	CASSPQGGDFTDTQYF
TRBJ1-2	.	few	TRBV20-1	TGCAGTGCTAGAGATTTTATGACGGATGCCTATGGCTACACCTTC	CSARDFMTDAYGYTF
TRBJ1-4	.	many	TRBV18	TGTGCCAGCTCACCAACGAGGGACACCTCGGCTAATGAAAAACTGTTTTTT	CASSPTRDTSANEKLFF
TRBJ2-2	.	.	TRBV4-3	TGCGCCAGCAGCCAGAGCAGGGAGGCCGGGGAGCTGTTTTTT	CASSQSREAGELFF